The entry that follows covers one T cell receptor (beta chain) sequence. Its antigen remains undetermined. Nothing much larger sits one base from this clone, and base qualities are not available. These data belong to a study of cytomegalovirus exposure and HLA in healthy donors (dated by TCRdb to about 2017). Background for the entire study: According to a later analysis, the approximately 130 validation repertoires were produced on the same platform as the roughly 720 repertoires of the first cohort. A separate validation cohort of roughly 110 different subjects was used in addition to the approximately 670-subject first cohort. To predict cytomegalovirus infection status, the study combined high-throughput TCR immunosequencing, statistical association of individual TCRs with disease status, and machine learning. The aim of the study was to test whether cataloging public T cell receptors could identify signatures of past pathogen exposure. Study-level results and caveats: While some public TCRs were present in many individuals, most TCR sequences turned up only very rarely across donors. A total of 164 TCR beta chains were listed by the study as associated with cytomegalovirus. In vitro tests confirmed that a few of the cytomegalovirus-associated TCR beta chains recognize cytomegalovirus antigens. A later analysis lacked HLA typing for the validation cohort, so it scored co-occurrence in that cohort across all 110 or so repertoires. In a later analysis, TCRs clustered in the first cohort were found to also tend to co-occur in the approximately 120 validation repertoires, with about 94% of cluster scores above 0. The classifier was reported to diagnose cytomegalovirus status with high specificity and sensitivity in both the original and validation cohorts. According to the authors, the approach could potentially be generalized to other disease states and immunological phenotypes.

The library was produced with the immunoSEQ multiplex PCR assay. As for the original processing: A statistical classification framework was built for diagnosing cytomegalovirus status from the catalog of TCR beta chain sequences. In its TCRdb copy, this immuneACCESS table keeps in-frame sequences only and misses some clones. Where compared with another copy, unresolved V genes explain less than half of these, and the others have no known cause. Clone size and the V and J calls come from that table; the DNA yielded D and trimming. For this sample the table gives over 130,000 clones, of which 85% to 90% were detected only once. The biggest ten clones account for 7.5% to 9% of the sample. The donors were included in the validation cohort of over a hundred subjects, a group kept apart from the roughly 700-subject first cohort. V is cut by 5 bases and J by 4 bases, and the space between the germline ends is 8 bases. Including the terminal cysteine and phenylalanine, the CDR3 comprises 12 residues. The retained sequence is limited to the CDR3, 36 bases, with the frame set at the first base. Via the germline V gene, CDR1 is LGHNT and CDR2 FRNRAP.

This receptor was obtained from a man aged 18 to 29 in good health and CMV-seropositive. The chain couples TRBV12-5 to TRBJ1-1, with no confident D gene call. Specimen: PBMCs. Read as DNA, the sequence is TGTGCTAGTGGTCTGCCGGGCACTGAAGCTTTCTTT. It is translated as CASGLPGTEAFF.